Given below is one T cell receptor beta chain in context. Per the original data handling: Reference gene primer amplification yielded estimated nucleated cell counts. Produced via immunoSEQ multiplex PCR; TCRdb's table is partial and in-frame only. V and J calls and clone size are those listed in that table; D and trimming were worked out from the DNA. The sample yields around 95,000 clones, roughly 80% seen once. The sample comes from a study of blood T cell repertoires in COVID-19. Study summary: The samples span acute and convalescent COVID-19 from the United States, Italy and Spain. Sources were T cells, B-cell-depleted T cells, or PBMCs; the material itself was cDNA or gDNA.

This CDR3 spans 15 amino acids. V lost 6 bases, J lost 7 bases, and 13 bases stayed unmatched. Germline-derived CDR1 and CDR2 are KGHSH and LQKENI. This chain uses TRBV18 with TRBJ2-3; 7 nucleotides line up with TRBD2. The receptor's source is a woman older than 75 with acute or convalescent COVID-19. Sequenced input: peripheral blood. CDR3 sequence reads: CASSPSGERVNTQYF. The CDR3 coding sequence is TGTGCCAGCTCGCCAAGCGGGGAACGGGTGAATACGCAGTATTTT.